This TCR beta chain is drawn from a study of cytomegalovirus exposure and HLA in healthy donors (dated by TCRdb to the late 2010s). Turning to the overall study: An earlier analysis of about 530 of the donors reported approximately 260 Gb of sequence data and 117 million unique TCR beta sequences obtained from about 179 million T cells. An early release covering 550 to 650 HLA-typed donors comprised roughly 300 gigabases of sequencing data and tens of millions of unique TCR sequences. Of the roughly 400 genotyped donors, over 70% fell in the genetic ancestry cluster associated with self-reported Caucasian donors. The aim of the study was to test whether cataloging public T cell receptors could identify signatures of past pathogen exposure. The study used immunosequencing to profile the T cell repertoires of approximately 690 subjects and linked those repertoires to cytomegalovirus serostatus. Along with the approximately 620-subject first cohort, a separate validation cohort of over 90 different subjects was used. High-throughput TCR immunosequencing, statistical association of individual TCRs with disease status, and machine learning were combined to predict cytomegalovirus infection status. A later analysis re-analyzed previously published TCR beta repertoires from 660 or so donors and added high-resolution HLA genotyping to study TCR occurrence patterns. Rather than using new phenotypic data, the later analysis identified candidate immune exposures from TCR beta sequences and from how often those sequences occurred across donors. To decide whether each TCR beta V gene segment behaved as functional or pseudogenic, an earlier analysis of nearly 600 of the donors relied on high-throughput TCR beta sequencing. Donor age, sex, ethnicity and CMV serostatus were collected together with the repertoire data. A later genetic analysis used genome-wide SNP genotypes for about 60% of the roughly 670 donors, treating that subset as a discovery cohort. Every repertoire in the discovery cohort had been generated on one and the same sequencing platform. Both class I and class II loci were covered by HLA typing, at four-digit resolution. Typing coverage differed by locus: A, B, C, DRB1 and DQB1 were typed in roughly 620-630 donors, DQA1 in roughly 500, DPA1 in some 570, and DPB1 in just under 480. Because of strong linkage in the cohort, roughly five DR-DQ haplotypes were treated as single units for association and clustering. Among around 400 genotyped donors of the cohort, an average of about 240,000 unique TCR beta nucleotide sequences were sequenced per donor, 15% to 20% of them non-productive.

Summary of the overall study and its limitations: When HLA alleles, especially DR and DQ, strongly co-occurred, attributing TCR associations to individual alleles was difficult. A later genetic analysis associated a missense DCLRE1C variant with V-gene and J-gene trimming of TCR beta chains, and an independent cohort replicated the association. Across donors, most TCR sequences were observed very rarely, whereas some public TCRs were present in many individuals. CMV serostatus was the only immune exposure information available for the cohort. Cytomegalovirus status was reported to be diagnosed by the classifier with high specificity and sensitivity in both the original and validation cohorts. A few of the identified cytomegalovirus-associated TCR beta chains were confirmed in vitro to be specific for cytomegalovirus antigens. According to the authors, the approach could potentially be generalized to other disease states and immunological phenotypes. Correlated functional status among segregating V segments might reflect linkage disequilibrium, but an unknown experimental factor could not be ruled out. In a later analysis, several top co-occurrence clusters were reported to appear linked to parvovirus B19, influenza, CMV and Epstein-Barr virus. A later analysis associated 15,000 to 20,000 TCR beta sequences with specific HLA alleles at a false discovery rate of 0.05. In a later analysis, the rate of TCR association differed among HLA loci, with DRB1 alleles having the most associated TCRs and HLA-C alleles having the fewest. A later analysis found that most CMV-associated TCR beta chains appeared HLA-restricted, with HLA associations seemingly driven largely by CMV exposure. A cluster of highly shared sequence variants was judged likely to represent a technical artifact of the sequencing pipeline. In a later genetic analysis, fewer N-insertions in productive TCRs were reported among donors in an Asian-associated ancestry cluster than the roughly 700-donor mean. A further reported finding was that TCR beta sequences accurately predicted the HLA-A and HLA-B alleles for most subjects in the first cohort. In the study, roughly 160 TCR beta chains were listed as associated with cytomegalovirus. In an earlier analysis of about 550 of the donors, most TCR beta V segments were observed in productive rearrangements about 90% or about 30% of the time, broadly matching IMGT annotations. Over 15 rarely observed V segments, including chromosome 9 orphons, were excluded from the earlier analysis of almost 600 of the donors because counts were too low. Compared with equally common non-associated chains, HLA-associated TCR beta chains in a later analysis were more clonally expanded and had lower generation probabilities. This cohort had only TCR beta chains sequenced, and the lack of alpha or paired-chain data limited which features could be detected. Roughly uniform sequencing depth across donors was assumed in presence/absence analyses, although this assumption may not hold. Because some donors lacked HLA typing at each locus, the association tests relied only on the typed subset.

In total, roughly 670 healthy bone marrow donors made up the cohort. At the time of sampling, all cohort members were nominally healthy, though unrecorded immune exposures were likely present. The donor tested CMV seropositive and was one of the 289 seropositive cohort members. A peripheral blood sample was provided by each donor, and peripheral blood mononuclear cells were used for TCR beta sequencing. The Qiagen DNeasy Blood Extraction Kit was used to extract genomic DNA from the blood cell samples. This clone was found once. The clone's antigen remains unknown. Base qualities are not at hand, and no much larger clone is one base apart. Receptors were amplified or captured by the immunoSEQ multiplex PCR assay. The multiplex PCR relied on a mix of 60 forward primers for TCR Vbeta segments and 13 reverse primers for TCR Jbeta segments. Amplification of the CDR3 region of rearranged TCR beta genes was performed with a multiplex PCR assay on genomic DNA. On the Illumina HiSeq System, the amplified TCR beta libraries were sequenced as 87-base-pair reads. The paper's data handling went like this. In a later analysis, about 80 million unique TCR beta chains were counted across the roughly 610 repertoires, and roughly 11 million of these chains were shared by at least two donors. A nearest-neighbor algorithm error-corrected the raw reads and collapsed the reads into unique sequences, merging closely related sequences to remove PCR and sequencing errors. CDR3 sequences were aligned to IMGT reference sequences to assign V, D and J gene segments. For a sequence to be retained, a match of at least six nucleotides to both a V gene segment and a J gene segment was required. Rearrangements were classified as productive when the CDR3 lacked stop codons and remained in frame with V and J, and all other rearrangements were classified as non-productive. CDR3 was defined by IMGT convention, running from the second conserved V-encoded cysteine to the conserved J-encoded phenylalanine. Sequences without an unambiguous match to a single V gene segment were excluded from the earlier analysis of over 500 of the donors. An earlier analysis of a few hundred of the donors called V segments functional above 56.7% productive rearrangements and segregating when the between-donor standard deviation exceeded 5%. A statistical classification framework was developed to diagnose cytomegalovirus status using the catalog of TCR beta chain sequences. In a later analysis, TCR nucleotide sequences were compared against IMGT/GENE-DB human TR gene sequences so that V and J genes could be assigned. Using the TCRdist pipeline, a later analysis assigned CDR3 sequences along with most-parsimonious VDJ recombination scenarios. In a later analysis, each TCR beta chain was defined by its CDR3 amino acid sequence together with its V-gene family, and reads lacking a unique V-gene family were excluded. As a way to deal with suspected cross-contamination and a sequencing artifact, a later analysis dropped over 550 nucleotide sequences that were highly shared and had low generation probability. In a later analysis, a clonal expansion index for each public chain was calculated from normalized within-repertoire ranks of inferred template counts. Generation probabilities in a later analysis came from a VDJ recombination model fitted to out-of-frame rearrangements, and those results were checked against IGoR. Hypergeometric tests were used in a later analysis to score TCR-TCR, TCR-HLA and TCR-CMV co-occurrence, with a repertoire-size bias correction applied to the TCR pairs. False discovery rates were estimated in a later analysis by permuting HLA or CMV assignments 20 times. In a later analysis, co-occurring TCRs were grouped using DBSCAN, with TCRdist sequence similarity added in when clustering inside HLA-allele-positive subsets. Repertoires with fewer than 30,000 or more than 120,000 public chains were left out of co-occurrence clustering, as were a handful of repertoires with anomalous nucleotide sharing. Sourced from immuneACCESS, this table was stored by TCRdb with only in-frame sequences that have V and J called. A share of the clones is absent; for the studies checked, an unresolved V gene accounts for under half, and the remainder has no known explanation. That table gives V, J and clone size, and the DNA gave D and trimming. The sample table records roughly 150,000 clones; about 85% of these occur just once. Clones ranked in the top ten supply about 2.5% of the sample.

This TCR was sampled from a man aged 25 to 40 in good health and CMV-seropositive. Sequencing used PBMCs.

The DNA sequence is as follows: TGTGCCAGCAGCACGGGACTAGCGGGAGGGCGTACCGGGGAGCTGTTTTTT. Translated, it gives CASSTGLAGGRTGELFF. The rearranged chain carries TRBV7-2 and TRBJ2-2; TRBD2 fits 16 bases in the junction. Trimming removed 5 bases from V and 5 bases from J; the gene matches leave 5 bases unexplained. From its cysteine to its phenylalanine, the CDR3 spans 17 amino acids. Only the CDR3 part of the read is kept: 51 bases, read in frame from the first base. CDR1 and CDR2 (SGHTA, FQGNSA) derive from the germline V gene.